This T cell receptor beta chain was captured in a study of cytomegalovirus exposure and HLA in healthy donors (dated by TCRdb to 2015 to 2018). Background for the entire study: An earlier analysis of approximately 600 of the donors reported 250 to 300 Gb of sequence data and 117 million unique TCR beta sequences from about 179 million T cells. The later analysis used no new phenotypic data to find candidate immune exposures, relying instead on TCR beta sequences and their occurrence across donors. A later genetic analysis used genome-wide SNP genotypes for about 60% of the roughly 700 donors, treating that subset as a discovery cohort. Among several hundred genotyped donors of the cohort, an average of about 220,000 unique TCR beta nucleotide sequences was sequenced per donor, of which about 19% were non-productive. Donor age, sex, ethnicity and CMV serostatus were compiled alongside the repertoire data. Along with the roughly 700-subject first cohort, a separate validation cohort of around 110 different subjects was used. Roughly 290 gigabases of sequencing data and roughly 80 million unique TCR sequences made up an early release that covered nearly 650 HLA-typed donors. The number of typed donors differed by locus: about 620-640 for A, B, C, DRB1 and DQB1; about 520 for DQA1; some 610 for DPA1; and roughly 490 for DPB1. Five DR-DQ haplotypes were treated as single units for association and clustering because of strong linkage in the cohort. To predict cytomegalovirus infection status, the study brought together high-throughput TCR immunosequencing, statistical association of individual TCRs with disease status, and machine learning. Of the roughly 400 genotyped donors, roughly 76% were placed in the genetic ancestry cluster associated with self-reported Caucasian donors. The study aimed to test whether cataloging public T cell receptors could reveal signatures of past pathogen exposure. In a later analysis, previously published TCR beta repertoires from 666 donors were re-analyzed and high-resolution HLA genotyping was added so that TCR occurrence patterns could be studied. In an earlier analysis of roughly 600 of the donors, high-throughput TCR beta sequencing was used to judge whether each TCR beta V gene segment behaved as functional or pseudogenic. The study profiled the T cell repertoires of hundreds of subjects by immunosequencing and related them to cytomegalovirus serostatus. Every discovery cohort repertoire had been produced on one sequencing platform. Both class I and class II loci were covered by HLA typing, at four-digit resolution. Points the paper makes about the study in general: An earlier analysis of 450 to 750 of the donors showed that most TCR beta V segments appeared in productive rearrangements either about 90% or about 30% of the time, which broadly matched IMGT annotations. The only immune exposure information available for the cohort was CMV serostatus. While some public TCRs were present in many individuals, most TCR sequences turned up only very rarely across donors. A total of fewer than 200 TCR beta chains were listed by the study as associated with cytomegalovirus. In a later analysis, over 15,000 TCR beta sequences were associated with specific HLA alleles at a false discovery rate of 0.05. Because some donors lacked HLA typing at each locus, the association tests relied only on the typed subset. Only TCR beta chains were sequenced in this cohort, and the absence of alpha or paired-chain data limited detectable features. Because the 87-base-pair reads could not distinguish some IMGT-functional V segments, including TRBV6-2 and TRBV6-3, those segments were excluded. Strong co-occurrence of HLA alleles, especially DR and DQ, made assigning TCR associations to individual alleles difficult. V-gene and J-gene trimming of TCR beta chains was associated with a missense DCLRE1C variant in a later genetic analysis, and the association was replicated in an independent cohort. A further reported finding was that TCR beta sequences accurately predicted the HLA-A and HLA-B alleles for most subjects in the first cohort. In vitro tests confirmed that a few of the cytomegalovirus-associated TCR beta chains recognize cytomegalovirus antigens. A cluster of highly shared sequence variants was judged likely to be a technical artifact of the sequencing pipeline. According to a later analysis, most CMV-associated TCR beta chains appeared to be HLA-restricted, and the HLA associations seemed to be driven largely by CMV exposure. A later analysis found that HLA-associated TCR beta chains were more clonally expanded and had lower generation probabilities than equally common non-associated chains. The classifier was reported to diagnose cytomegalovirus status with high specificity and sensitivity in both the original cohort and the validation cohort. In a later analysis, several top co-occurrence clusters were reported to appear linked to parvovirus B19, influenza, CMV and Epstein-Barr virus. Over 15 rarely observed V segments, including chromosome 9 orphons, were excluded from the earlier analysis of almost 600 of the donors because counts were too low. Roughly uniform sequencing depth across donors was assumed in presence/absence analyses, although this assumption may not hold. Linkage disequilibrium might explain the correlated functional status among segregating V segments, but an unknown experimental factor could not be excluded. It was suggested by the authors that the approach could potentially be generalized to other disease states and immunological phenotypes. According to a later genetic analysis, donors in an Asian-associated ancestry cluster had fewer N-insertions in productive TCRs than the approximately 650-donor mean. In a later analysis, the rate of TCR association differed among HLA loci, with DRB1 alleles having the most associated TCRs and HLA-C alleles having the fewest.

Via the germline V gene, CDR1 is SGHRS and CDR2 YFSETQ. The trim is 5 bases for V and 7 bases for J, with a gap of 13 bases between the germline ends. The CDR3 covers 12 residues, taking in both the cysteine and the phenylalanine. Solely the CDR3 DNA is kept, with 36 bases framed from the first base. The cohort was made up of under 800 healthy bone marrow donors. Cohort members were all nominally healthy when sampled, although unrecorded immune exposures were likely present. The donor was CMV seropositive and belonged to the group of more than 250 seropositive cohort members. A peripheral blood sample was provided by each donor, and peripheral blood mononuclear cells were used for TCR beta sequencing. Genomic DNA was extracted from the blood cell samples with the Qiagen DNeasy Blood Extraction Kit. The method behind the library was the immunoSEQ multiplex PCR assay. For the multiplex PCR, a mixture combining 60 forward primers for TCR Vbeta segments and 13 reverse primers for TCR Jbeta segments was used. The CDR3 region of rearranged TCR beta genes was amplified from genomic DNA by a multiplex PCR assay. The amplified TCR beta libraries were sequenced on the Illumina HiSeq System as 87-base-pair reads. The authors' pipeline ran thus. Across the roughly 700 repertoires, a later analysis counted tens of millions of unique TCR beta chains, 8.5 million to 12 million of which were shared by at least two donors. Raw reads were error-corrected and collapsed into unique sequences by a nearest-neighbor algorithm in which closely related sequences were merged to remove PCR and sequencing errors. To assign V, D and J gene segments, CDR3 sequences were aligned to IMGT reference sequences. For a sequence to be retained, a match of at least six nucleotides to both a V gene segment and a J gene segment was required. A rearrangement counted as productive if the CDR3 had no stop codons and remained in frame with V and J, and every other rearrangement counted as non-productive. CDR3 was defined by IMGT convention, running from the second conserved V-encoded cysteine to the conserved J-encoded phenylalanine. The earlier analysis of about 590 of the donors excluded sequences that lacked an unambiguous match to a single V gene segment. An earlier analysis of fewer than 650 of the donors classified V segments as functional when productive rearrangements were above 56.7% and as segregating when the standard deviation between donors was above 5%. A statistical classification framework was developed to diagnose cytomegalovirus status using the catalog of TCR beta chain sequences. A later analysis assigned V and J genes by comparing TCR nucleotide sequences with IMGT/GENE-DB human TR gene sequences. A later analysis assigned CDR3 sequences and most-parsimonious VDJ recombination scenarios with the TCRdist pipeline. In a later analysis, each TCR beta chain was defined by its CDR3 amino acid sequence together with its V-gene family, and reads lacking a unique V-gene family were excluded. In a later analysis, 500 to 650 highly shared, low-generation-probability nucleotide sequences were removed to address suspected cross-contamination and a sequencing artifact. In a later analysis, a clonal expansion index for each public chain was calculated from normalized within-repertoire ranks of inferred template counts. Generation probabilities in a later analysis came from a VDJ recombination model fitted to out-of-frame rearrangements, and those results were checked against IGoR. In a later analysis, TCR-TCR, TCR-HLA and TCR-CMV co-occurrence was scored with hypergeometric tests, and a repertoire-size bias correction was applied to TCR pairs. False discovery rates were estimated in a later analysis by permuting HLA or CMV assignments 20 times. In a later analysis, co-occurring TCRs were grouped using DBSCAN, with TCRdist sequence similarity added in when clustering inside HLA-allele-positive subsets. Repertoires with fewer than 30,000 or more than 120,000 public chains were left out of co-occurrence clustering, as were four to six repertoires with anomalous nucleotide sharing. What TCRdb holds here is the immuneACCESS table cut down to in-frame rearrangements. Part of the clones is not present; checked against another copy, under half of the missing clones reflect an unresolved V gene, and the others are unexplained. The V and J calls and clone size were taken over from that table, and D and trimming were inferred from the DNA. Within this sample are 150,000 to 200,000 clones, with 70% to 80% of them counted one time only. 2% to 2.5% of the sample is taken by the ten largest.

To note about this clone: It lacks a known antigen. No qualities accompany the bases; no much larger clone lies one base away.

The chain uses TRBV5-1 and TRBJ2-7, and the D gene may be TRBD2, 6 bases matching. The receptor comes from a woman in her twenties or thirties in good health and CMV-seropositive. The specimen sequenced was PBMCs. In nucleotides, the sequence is TGCGCCAGCAGTGTGGAGGGGTGGGAGCAGTACTTC. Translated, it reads CASSVEGWEQYF.